Listed below are T cell receptor beta chains from one sample, sequenced in a study of cytomegalovirus exposure and HLA in healthy donors. Here immunoSEQ multiplex PCR was the method, and the copy in TCRdb shows in-frame clones only, minus some. The sample has tens of thousands of clones, more than 55% seen once; the top ten hold roughly 5.2%. The sequenced sample was PBMCs. The receptors derive from a man aged 60 to 69 in good health and CMV-seropositive. The CDR3 runs from the conserved cysteine through the conserved F or W. The order of the fields is D gene, J gene, clone size, V gene, CDR3 protein, CDR3 DNA. D genes are given only for firm matches. Only part of the rows carry a size: once, few, many, or a class if the clone is expanded.

D gene: TRBD1; J gene: TRBJ2-5; clone size: .; V gene: TRBV5-1; CDR3 protein: CASSLDRGQETQYF; CDR3 DNA: TGCGCCAGCAGCCTTGACAGGGGTCAAGAGACCCAGTACTTC
D gene: TRBD1; J gene: TRBJ2-7; clone size: .; V gene: TRBV5-1; CDR3 protein: CASSWGTGGYEQYF; CDR3 DNA: TGCGCCAGCAGCTGGGGAACAGGGGGCTACGAGCAGTACTTC
D gene: .; J gene: TRBJ2-7; clone size: .; V gene: TRBV4-1; CDR3 protein: CASSQDRGAYEQYF; CDR3 DNA: TGCGCCAGCAGCCAAGACAGGGGGGCCTACGAGCAGTACTTC
D gene: .; J gene: TRBJ2-1; clone size: .; V gene: TRBV11-2; CDR3 protein: CASNHGDNEQFF; CDR3 DNA: TGTGCCAGCAACCATGGAGACAATGAGCAGTTCTTC
D gene: .; J gene: TRBJ2-7; clone size: .; V gene: TRBV28; CDR3 protein: CASSLAAAYEQYF; CDR3 DNA: TGTGCCAGCAGTTTAGCGGCGGCCTACGAGCAGTACTTC
D gene: TRBD2; J gene: TRBJ2-2; clone size: few; V gene: TRBV19; CDR3 protein: CASNLGGDHTGELFF; CDR3 DNA: TGTGCCAGTAACCTGGGGGGGGACCACACCGGGGAGCTGTTTTTT
D gene: TRBD2; J gene: TRBJ2-3; clone size: .; V gene: TRBV4-2; CDR3 protein: CASSQEARGVSDTQYF; CDR3 DNA: TGTGCCAGCAGCCAAGAGGCCCGGGGGGTCTCAGATACGCAGTATTTT
D gene: .; J gene: TRBJ2-7; clone size: few; V gene: TRBV27; CDR3 protein: CASSPLGGYEQYF; CDR3 DNA: TGTGCCAGCAGTCCATTAGGGGGATACGAGCAGTACTTC
D gene: TRBD1; J gene: TRBJ1-5; clone size: .; V gene: TRBV19; CDR3 protein: CASRGQALGQPQHF; CDR3 DNA: TGTGCCAGTAGGGGACAGGCCCTAGGGCAGCCCCAGCATTTT
D gene: TRBD1; J gene: TRBJ1-1; clone size: .; V gene: TRBV11-3; CDR3 protein: CASSWGQGEAFF; CDR3 DNA: TGTGCCAGCAGCTGGGGACAGGGGGAAGCTTTCTTT
D gene: .; J gene: TRBJ2-7; clone size: .; V gene: TRBV20-1; CDR3 protein: CSAQAGIEQYF; CDR3 DNA: TGCAGTGCTCAGGCGGGGATCGAGCAGTACTTC
D gene: TRBD1; J gene: TRBJ2-5; clone size: .; V gene: TRBV5-1; CDR3 protein: CASSLLAGGEGTQYF; CDR3 DNA: TGCGCCAGCAGCTTGTTGGCAGGGGGCGAGGGGACCCAGTACTTC
D gene: .; J gene: TRBJ2-1; clone size: .; V gene: TRBV9; CDR3 protein: CASSVVTGPGDNEQFF; CDR3 DNA: TGTGCCAGCAGCGTAGTGACAGGCCCAGGGGACAATGAGCAGTTCTTC
D gene: .; J gene: TRBJ1-5; clone size: .; V gene: TRBV28; CDR3 protein: CASSSLASNQPQHF; CDR3 DNA: TGTGCCAGCAGCTCACTAGCTAGCAATCAGCCCCAGCATTTT
D gene: .; J gene: TRBJ2-3; clone size: .; V gene: TRBV10-3; CDR3 protein: CAISWGQPSTDTQYF; CDR3 DNA: TGTGCCATCAGTTGGGGACAACCTAGCACAGATACGCAGTATTTT
D gene: .; J gene: TRBJ1-5; clone size: .; V gene: TRBV4-1; CDR3 protein: CASSQEQGPNQPQHF; CDR3 DNA: TGCGCCAGCAGCCAAGAACAGGGCCCCAATCAGCCCCAGCATTTT
D gene: .; J gene: TRBJ2-3; clone size: .; V gene: TRBV7-2; CDR3 protein: CASSASGGQGRDTQYF; CDR3 DNA: TGTGCCAGCAGCGCTAGCGGGGGACAGGGTCGCGATACGCAGTATTTT
D gene: TRBD2; J gene: TRBJ2-1; clone size: .; V gene: TRBV5-6; CDR3 protein: CASSSGGGAYEQFF; CDR3 DNA: TGTGCCAGCAGCTCCGGGGGGGGAGCATATGAGCAGTTCTTC
D gene: TRBD1; J gene: TRBJ1-4; clone size: .; V gene: TRBV6-5; CDR3 protein: CASSTGTGDEKLFF; CDR3 DNA: TGTGCCAGCAGTACCGGGACAGGGGATGAAAAACTGTTTTTT
D gene: .; J gene: TRBJ1-1; clone size: .; V gene: TRBV5-1; CDR3 protein: CASSLQGDTEAFF; CDR3 DNA: TGCGCCAGCAGCTTACAGGGCGACACTGAAGCTTTCTTT
D gene: TRBD1; J gene: TRBJ1-1; clone size: few; V gene: TRBV2; CDR3 protein: CASLGTGGSIRAEAFF; CDR3 DNA: TGTGCCAGCCTGGGGACAGGGGGCAGCATCCGGGCTGAAGCTTTCTTT
D gene: .; J gene: TRBJ2-2; clone size: .; V gene: TRBV30; CDR3 protein: CAWSPFPENTGELFF; CDR3 DNA: TGTGCCTGGAGTCCCTTCCCAGAAAACACCGGGGAGCTGTTTTTT
D gene: .; J gene: TRBJ1-2; clone size: .; V gene: TRBV28; CDR3 protein: CASSSSVRGYTF; CDR3 DNA: TGTGCCAGCAGTTCCTCCGTTCGGGGCTACACCTTC
D gene: TRBD2; J gene: TRBJ2-3; clone size: .; V gene: TRBV6-1; CDR3 protein: CASSETSGGADTQYF; CDR3 DNA: TGTGCCAGCAGTGAAACTAGCGGGGGGGCAGATACGCAGTATTTT
D gene: .; J gene: TRBJ1-1; clone size: .; V gene: TRBV6-5; CDR3 protein: CASSYLTANTEAFF; CDR3 DNA: TGTGCCAGCAGTTACCTTACAGCAAACACTGAAGCTTTCTTT
D gene: .; J gene: TRBJ2-7; clone size: .; V gene: TRBV7-6; CDR3 protein: CASSLAAYPSSYEQYF; CDR3 DNA: TGTGCCAGCAGCTTAGCCGCGTACCCGAGCTCCTACGAGCAGTACTTC
D gene: .; J gene: TRBJ2-5; clone size: .; V gene: TRBV11-2; CDR3 protein: CASSSMAGEETQYF; CDR3 DNA: TGTGCCAGCAGCTCCATGGCAGGGGAGGAGACCCAGTACTTC
D gene: .; J gene: TRBJ1-6; clone size: few; V gene: TRBV28; CDR3 protein: CASSQNPAVSLNSPLHF; CDR3 DNA: TGTGCCAGCAGTCAGAACCCGGCGGTCTCACTTAATTCACCCCTCCACTTT
D gene: .; J gene: TRBJ1-1; clone size: .; V gene: TRBV7-9; CDR3 protein: CASYHLGPNTEAFF; CDR3 DNA: TGTGCCAGTTACCATCTGGGCCCGAACACTGAAGCTTTCTTT
D gene: .; J gene: TRBJ1-2; clone size: once; V gene: TRBV5-5; CDR3 protein: CASSLPLGGGYTF; CDR3 DNA: TGTGCCAGCAGCTTGCCCCTAGGAGGGGGCTACACCTTC
D gene: TRBD2; J gene: TRBJ2-3; clone size: .; V gene: TRBV15; CDR3 protein: CATRREDHTDTQYF; CDR3 DNA: TGTGCCACCAGGCGGGAGGATCACACAGATACGCAGTATTTT
D gene: TRBD1; J gene: TRBJ2-7; clone size: .; V gene: TRBV19; CDR3 protein: CASSIRDSYEQYF; CDR3 DNA: TGTGCCAGTAGTATCCGGGACAGTTACGAGCAGTACTTC
D gene: TRBD1; J gene: TRBJ1-4; clone size: .; V gene: TRBV5-1; CDR3 protein: CASSGTGVVEKLFF; CDR3 DNA: TGCGCCAGCAGCGGGACAGGGGTTGTAGAAAAACTGTTTTTT
D gene: .; J gene: TRBJ1-2; clone size: few; V gene: TRBV21-1; CDR3 protein: CASSPSGHIINYGYTF; CDR3 DNA: TGTGCCAGCAGCCCTTCTGGACATATAATCAACTATGGCTACACCTTC
D gene: .; J gene: TRBJ1-5; clone size: once; V gene: TRBV7-2; CDR3 protein: CASAENHSNQPQHF; CDR3 DNA: TGTGCCAGCGCAGAAAACCACAGCAATCAGCCCCAGCATTTT
D gene: .; J gene: TRBJ2-5; clone size: .; V gene: TRBV7-2; CDR3 protein: CASSLAGIQETQYF; CDR3 DNA: TGTGCCAGCAGCTTAGCCGGGATTCAAGAGACCCAGTACTTC
D gene: .; J gene: TRBJ2-5; clone size: .; V gene: TRBV28; CDR3 protein: CATLGKRETQYF; CDR3 DNA: TGTGCCACCCTAGGAAAGAGGGAGACCCAGTACTTC